This TCR beta chain was profiled in a study of CD8+CD57+ T cells in acquired aplastic anemia. Study at large: DNA from sorted CD4+ and CD8+ cells averaged roughly 3.2 ug.

Overall study results and limits: The study found no significant CD8+ Simpson's diversity difference between patients and controls. A set of 25 to 35 CD8+ CDR3 sequences was shared between patients and controls, and these sequences appeared highly expressed in patients.

TCR beta VDJ and CDR3 profiles were obtained from a genomic DNA template. Each CDR3 protein is one row after TCRdb ran MiXCR on the reads. The table lists under 200,000 distinct CDR3 sequences, just under 45% of them singletons. Germline V gives CDR1 MNHNS, CDR2 SASEGT. Trimming pared 5 bases from V and 1 base from J, leaving 12 bases between. The CDR3 loop spans 15 amino acids. Comment on this clonotype: What it binds is not known.

This sequence joins TRBV6-1 and TRBJ1-5; the D gene is possibly TRBD1 (5 bases). This TCR was sampled from a human donor in good health. Sequencing was performed on sorted CD4+, CD8+, or CD8+CD57+ T cells (not recorded which) from PBMCs. DNA of the CDR3: TGTGCCAGCAGTCAACAGTGGGGGAGCAATCAGCCCCAGCATTTT. This gives the protein CASSQQWGSNQPQHF.